A selection of T cell receptor beta chains follows, all from one sample in a study of T-cell reconstitution after alpha-beta-depleted transplantation in children. Via MiXCR, TCRdb re-called the PCR reads, giving one row per CDR3 protein. Of a few hundred thousand distinct CDR3 sequences listed, about a tenth are singletons. This specimen consisted of PBMCs from the stem cell graft donor, obtained from the stem cell graft. The receptors derive from a human donor who donated a stem cell graft to a child with acute lymphoblastic leukemia. Each CDR3 is given with its conserved first and last residue. Fields, in order: D gene, J gene, clone size, V gene, CDR3 DNA, CDR3 protein. D genes are given only for firm matches. Size tells how often a clone was seen (once, few, many) or the class of an expanded clone, and some rows leave it out.

>TRBD1|TRBJ1-3|NA|TRBV6-6
TGTGCCAGCGGGACAGGGAGAAGGGACGCCATATATTTT
CASGTGRRDAIYF
>TRBD1|TRBJ2-1|many|TRBV19
TGTGCCAGTACCCCGACAGGGCCCGCGACCGGGCAGTTCTTC
CASTPTGPATGQFF
>TRBD1|TRBJ1-2|few|TRBV12-3/TRBV12-4
TGTGCCAGCACCCGGACAGGGGGGTATGGCTACACCTTC
CASTRTGGYGYTF
>NA|TRBJ2-7|many|TRBV4-1
TGCGCCAGCAGCCCCACCCCGACTGTTTTGAGGGAGCAGTACTTC
CASSPTPTVLREQYF
>NA|TRBJ2-1|NA|TRBV24-1
TGTGCCACCAGTGATTTAAATACAGGGAGATACAATGAGCAGTTCTTC
CATSDLNTGRYNEQFF
>NA|TRBJ2-1|few|TRBV6-1
TGTGCCAGCAGCCCGGGGCGCGGCTGGAGTGAGCAGTTCTTC
CASSPGRGWSEQFF
>TRBD1|TRBJ2-1|few|TRBV7-8
TGTGCCAGCAGCTGGGGACAGGGGGCTTACAATGAGCAGTTCTTC
CASSWGQGAYNEQFF
>NA|TRBJ2-3|many|TRBV4-3
TGCGCCAGCAGCCAACTAGCATACGGCACAGATACGCAGTATTTT
CASSQLAYGTDTQYF
>NA|TRBJ2-5|NA|TRBV5-1
TGCGCCAGCAGCTGGAACGCAGGGGAAGAGACCCAGTACTTC
CASSWNAGEETQYF
>NA|TRBJ2-7|NA|TRBV12-3/TRBV12-4
TGTGCCAGCAGTTTTCGGCAGGGTACCTACGAGCAGTACTTC
CASSFRQGTYEQYF
>TRBD2|TRBJ2-5|many|TRBV5-6
TGTGCCAGCAGCTTTATAGCGGGAAAAGAGACCCAGTACTTC
CASSFIAGKETQYF
>TRBD2|TRBJ2-4|NA|TRBV27
TGTGCCAGCAGTTCCCTTAGCGGGAGTGGAAAAAACATTCAGTACTTC
CASSSLSGSGKNIQYF
>NA|TRBJ1-1|few|TRBV2
TGTGCCAGCAGCCACTTCCTTTCTCGAGGGGGGGACACTGAAGCTTTCTTT
CASSHFLSRGGDTEAFF
>NA|TRBJ1-2|few|TRBV6-5
TGTGCCAGCAGTTACTCGGAGGGTGGCTACACCTTC
CASSYSEGGYTF
>NA|TRBJ2-5|NA|TRBV7-9
TGTGCCAGCAGCCCGCCCGGCCGCCAAGAGACCCAGTACTTC
CASSPPGRQETQYF
>TRBD2|TRBJ2-7|few|TRBV20-1
TGCAGTGCTAGAGGAACGGGACTAGCGGTCTACGAGCAGTACTTC
CSARGTGLAVYEQYF
>NA|TRBJ2-3|NA|TRBV5-1
TGCGCCAGCAGCCGGGACTTCGGGGGAGATACGCAGTATTTT
CASSRDFGGDTQYF
>NA|TRBJ1-1|few|TRBV20-1
TGCAGTGCTAGAGAAACAGGGCGGACTGAAGCTTTCTTT
CSARETGRTEAFF
>TRBD2|TRBJ2-1|many|TRBV27
TGTGCCAGCAGTTTAGGGACTAGCCCCTACAATGAGCAGTTCTTC
CASSLGTSPYNEQFF
>NA|TRBJ2-3|few|TRBV7-3
TGTGCCAGCAGCCTACAGGAAGGGCGCCTAGTGTATTTT
CASSLQEGRLVYF
>TRBD1|TRBJ1-2|NA|TRBV5-1
TGCGCCAGCAGCGGGACAGGGGACCTTGGGGGCTACACCTTC
CASSGTGDLGGYTF
>NA|TRBJ1-6|NA|TRBV6-1
TGTGCCAGCGTGATCCAGGGGATGAGTTCACCCCTCCACTTT
CASVIQGMSSPLHF
>NA|TRBJ2-3|NA|TRBV7-8
TGTGCCAGCAGCCCCCCGCCGGGGACCGTGGGGAGACATACGCAGTATTTT
CASSPPPGTVGRHTQYF